The present entry profiles one TCR beta chain with its context. The entry originates in a study of CD8 T cells in Susac syndrome. Reverse transcription of roughly 0.5 to 1 ug RNA was performed with random hexamers. A multiplex approach, immunoSEQ multiplex PCR, amplified TCR beta CDR3 across 54 Vbeta and 13 Jbeta. TCRdb re-called the immunoSEQ multiplex PCR reads with MiXCR, one entry per CDR3 protein. The sample carries around 99,000 distinct CDR3 sequences, roughly 95% recorded once. The sequencing input was CD4+ T cells from PBMCs. This sequence originates from a human donor in good health.

CDR3 protein: CASSPNPVSYEQYF. The CDR3 coding sequence is TGTGCCAGCTCACCAAATCCGGTCTCCTACGAGCAGTACTTC. The V call is TRBV18, the J call TRBJ2-7; unclear D gene. Germline-derived CDR1 and CDR2 are KGHSH and LQKENI. This CDR3 comprises 14 residues. V shed 2 bases and J shed 0 bases, with 8 bases lying between them.